The entry that follows covers one TCR beta chain sequence. Its antigen is unidentified. This sequence may be a read error, since a much larger clone differs from it by one base. Germline V gene lookup returns CDR1 SGHRS and CDR2 YFSETQ. V was trimmed by 3 bases and J by 2 bases, leaving 9 bases between them. CDR3 length: 13 residues. These data are taken from a study of T cells in Graves' hyperthyroidism and ophthalmopathy. Across the whole study: Before treatment of any kind, peripheral blood was taken at initial diagnosis. General observations from the study: Model output signaled ophthalmopathy a median approximately 6 months ahead of onset.

TCR beta CDR3 sequences were amplified from RNA transcripts. The TCR CDR3 was amplified in a first-round RT-PCR using the HTBI primer set. TCRdb independently ran MiXCR on the multiplex PCR reads; one entry per CDR3 protein. The sample has around 340,000 distinct CDR3 sequences, 15% to 20% seen once; the top ten hold approximately 49%. Patients were aged 18 to 65, had disease duration under 2 months, and had newly diagnosed hyperthyroidism. Exclusion of a patient resulted from uncontrolled infection, other autoimmune disease, pregnancy or lactation. The chain carries TRBV5-1 and TRBJ2-7; D unclear. This receptor was taken from a woman aged 45-65 years with Graves' hyperthyroidism. The specimen sequenced was blood. CDR3 loop: CASSSEIAYEQYF. CDR3 DNA: TGCGCCAGCAGCTCGGAGATAGCCTACGAGCAGTACTTC.